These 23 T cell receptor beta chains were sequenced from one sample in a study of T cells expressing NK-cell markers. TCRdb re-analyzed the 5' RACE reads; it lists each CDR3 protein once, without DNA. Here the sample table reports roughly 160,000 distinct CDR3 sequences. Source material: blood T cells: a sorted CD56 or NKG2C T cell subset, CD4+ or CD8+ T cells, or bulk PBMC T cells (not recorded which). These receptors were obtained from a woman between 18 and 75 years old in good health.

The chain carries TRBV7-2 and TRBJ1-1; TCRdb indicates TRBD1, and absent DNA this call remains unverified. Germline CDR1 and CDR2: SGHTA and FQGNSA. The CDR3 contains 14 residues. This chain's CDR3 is CASSFAGRGTEAFF.

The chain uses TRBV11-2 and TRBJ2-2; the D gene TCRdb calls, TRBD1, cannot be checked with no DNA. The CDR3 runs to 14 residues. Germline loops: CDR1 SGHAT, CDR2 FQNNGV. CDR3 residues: CASSWSPTAGELFF. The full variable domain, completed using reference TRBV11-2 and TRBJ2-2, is EAGVAQSPRYKIIEKRQSVAFWCNPISGHATLYWYQQILGQGPKLLIQFQNNGVVDDSQLPKDRFSAERLKGVDSTLKIQPAKLEDSAVYLCASSWSPTAGELFFGEGSRLTVL.

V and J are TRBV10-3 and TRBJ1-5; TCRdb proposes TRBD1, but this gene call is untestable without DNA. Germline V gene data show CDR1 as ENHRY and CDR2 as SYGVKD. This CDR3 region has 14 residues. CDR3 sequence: CAISDGTKNQPQHF.

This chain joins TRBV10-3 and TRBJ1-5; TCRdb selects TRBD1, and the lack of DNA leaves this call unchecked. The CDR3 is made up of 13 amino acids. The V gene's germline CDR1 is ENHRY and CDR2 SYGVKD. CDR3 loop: CAISWDSPQPQHF.

CDR3 residues: CASSRGQGGEQYF. V gene TRBV2 combines with J gene TRBJ2-7; with no DNA, the TCRdb D assignment of TRBD1 cannot be verified. This CDR3 has 13 amino acids. Germline assignment: CDR1 SNHLY and CDR2 FYNNEI. The complete variable domain, with remaining parts taken from reference TRBV2 and TRBJ2-7, reads EPEVTQTPSHQVTQMGQEVILRCVPISNHLYFYWYRQILGQKVEFLVSFYNNEISEKSEIFDDQFSVERPDGSNFTLKIRSTKLEDSAMYFCASSRGQGGEQYFGPGTRLTVT.

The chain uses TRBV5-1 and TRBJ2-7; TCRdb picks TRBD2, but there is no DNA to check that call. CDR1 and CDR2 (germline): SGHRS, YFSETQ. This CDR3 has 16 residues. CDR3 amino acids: CASSLAGGSVSYEQYF.

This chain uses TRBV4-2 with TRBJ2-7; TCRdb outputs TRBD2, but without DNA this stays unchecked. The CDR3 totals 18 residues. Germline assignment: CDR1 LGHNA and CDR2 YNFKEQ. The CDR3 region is CASSQGVASGSSPYEQYF.

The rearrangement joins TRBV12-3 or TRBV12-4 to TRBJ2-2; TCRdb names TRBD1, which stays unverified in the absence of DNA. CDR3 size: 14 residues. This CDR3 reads CASSLRRGTGELFF.

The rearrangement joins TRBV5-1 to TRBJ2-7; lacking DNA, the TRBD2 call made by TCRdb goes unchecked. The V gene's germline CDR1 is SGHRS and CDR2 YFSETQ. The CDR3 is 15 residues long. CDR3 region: CASSLASGSAYEQYF.

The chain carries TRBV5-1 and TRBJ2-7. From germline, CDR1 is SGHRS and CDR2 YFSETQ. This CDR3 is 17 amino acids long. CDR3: CASSLAQQREVGYEQYF.

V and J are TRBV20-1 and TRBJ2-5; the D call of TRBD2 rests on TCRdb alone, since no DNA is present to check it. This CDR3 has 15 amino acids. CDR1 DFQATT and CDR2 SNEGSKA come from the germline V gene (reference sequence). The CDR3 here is CSASPVGEGPETQYF.

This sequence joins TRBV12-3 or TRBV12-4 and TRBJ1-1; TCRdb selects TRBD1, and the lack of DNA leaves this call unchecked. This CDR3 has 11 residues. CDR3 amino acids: CASSSGQLAFF.

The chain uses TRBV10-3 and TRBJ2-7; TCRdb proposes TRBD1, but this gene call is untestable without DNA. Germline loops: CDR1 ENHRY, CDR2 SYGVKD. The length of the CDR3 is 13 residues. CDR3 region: CAILPTGSYEQYF.

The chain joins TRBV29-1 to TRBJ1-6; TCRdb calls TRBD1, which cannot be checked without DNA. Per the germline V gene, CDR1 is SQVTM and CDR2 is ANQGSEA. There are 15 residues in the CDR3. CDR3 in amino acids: CSVKSGTANNSPLHF.

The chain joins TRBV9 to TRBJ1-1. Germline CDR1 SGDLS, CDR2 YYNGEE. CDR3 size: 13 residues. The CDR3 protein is CASSVGSNTEAFF.

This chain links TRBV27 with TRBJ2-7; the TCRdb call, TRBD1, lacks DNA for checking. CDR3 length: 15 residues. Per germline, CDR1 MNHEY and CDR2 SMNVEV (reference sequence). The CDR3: CASSLSGGQLYEQYF.

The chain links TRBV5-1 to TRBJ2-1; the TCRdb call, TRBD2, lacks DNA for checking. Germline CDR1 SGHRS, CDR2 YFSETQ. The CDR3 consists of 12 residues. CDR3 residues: CASSLGEGEQFF. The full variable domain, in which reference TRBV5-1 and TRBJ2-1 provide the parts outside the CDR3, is KAGVTQTPRYLIKTRGQQVTLSCSPISGHRSVSWYQQTPGQGLQFLFEYFSETQRNKGNFPGRFSGRQFSNSRSEMNVSTLELGDSALYLCASSLGEGEQFFGPGTRLTVL.

CDR3: CASSLARGHGTDTQYF. The rearrangement links TRBV11-1 to TRBJ2-3; the D call of TRBD1 rests on TCRdb alone, since no DNA is present to check it. Germline lookup yields CDR1 SGHAT and CDR2 FQDESV (reference sequence). The CDR3 is made up of 16 amino acids. The whole variable domain, filled in from reference TRBV11-1 and TRBJ2-3, reads EAEVAQSPRYKITEKSQAVAFWCDPISGHATLYWYRQILGQGPELLVQFQDESVVDDSQLPKDRFSAERLKGVDSTLKIQPAELGDSAMYLCASSLARGHGTDTQYFGPGTRLTVL.

CDR3 sequence reads: CASSLGTSGTSGRAGEQYF. The chain employs TRBV11-1 and TRBJ2-7; TCRdb returns TRBD2, unconfirmable since there is no DNA. Germline CDR1 reads SGHAT; CDR2 reads FQDESV (reference sequence). The CDR3 length is 19 residues.

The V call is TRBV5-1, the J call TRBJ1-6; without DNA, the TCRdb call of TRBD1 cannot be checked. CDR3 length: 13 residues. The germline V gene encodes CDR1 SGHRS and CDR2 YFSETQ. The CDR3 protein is CASSIGQNSPLHF.

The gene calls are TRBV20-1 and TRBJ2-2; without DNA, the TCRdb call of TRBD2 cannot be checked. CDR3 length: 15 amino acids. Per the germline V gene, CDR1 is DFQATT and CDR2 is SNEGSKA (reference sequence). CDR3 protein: CSARLAGAYTGELFF.

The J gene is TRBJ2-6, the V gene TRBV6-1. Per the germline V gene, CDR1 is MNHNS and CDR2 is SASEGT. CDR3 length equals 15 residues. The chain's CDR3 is CASRAVSSGANVLTF.

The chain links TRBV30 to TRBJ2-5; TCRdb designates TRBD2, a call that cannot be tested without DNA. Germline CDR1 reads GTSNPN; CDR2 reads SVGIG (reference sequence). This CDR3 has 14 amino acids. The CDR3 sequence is CACQTRLGQETQYF.